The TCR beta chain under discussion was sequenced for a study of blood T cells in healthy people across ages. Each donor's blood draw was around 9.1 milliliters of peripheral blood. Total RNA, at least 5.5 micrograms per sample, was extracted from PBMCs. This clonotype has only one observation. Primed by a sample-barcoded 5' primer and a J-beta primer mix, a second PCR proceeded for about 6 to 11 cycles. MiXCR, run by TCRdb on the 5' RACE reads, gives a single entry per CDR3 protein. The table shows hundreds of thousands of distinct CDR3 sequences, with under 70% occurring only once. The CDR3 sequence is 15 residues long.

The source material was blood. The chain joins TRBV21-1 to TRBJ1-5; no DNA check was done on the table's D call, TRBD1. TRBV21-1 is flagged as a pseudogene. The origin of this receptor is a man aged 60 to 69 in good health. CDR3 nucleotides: TGTGCCAGCACCCAAAGGAGGCAGGGGAATCAGCCCCAGCATTTT. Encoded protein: CASTQRRQGNQPQHF.